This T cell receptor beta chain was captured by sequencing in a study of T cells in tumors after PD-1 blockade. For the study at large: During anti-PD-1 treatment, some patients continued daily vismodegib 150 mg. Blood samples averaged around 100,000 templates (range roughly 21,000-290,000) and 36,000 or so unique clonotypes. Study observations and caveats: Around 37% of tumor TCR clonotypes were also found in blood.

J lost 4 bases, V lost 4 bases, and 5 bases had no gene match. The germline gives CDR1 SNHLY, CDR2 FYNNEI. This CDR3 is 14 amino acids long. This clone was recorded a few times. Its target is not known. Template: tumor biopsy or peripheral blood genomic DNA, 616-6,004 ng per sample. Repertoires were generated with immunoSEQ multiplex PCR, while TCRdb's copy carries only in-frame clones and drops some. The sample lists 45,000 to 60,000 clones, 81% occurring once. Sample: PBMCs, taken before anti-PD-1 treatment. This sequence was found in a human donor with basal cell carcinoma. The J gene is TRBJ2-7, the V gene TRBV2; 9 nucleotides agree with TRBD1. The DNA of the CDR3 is TGTGCCAGCAGTGGGGGGACAGGGTGGTACGAGCAGTACTTC. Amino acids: CASSGGTGWYEQYF. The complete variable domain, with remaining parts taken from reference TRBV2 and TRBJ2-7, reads EPEVTQTPSHQVTQMGQEVILRCVPISNHLYFYWYRQILGQKVEFLVSFYNNEISEKSEIFDDQFSVERPDGSNFTLKIRSTKLEDSAMYFCASSGGTGWYEQYFGPGTRLTVT.